These 8 T cell receptor beta chains originate from one sample sequenced in a study of early T cells in non-severe SARS-CoV-2 infection. From the 5' RACE reads, TCRdb called clonotypes with MiXCR, one entry per CDR3 protein. The table includes about 83,000 distinct CDR3 sequences, roughly 10% detected once. The material was whole blood, obtained at baseline. These receptors all come from an adult who was a healthcare worker with PCR-confirmed SARS-CoV-2 infection or an uninfected control (not recorded which).

This clonotype was seen many times. The rearrangement links TRBV2 to TRBJ2-3; D ambiguous. The V end was cut by 4 bases, the J end by 2 bases, with 7 bases between. This CDR3 spans 13 amino acids. Germline CDR1 SNHLY, CDR2 FYNNEI. CDR3 sequence (DNA): TGTGCCAGCAGTGCGGTCAACACAGATACGCAGTATTTT. Translation: CASSAVNTDTQYF. Filled out from reference TRBV2 and TRBJ2-3, the complete variable domain reads EPEVTQTPSHQVTQMGQEVILRCVPISNHLYFYWYRQILGQKVEFLVSFYNNEISEKSEIFDDQFSVERPDGSNFTLKIRSTKLEDSAMYFCASSAVNTDTQYFGPGTRLTVL.

This clonotype has a count of ten or more. This chain uses TRBV20-1 with TRBJ2-5; a weak D match, TRBD1 (6 bases). This CDR3 comprises 13 residues. Trimming took off 7 bases at V and 3 bases at J, with 15 bases between the two ends. Germline V lookup: CDR1 DFQATT, CDR2 SNEGSKA (reference sequence). CDR3 loop: CSGRTDPKETQYF. The CDR3 region has the DNA TGCAGTGGTCGGACAGATCCGAAAGAGACCCAGTACTTC.

The genes are TRBV5-4 and TRBJ2-7; D gene unclear. This CDR3 comprises 14 residues. Between the trimmed V and J ends, which lost 0 bases and 0 bases, there was a span of 7 bases. Germline V gene data show CDR1 as SGHNT and CDR2 as YYREEE (reference sequence). As DNA, the CDR3 is TGTGCCAGCAGCTTGGACCTTAGCTCCTACGAGCAGTACTTC. This translates into CASSLDLSSYEQYF.

This rearrangement joins TRBV9 to TRBJ2-1; D is unclear. V was cut by 0 bases and J by 0 bases, with 7 bases left in between. The CDR3 totals 15 residues. Germline CDR1 SGDLS, CDR2 YYNGEE. The CDR3 DNA reads as TGTGCCAGCAGCGTAGGAAGTGGCTCCTACAATGAGCAGTTCTTC. Translated: CASSVGSGSYNEQFF.

This clonotype was found many times. J is TRBJ1-5 and V is TRBV30, with a tentative D call TRBD1 (5 bases). Germline V gives CDR1 GTSNPN, CDR2 SVGIG (reference sequence). Trimming cost V 4 bases and J 7 bases, with 14 bases left between them. The CDR3 consists of 13 residues. The CDR3 coding sequence is TGTGCCTGGACACCATCGGGGGACCAGCCCCAGCATTTT. It codes for CAWTPSGDQPQHF. Together with reference TRBV30 and TRBJ1-5, the CDR3 gives the full variable domain: SQTIHQWPATLVQPVGSPLSLECTVEGTSNPNLYWYRQAAGRGLQLLFYSVGIGQISSEVPQNLSASRPQDRQFILSSKKLLLSDSGFYLCAWTPSGDQPQHFGDGTRLSIL.

This clonotype was seen many times. The rearrangement links TRBV7-6 to TRBJ2-3; 9 bases are a match to TRBD2. Germline CDR1 is SGHVS and CDR2 is FNYEAQ. V lost 5 bases and J lost 2; bases outside the gene matches: 8. This CDR3 is built from 16 residues. The CDR3 nucleotides read TGTGCCAGCAGCGCCGTAGCGGGGGTGAACACAGATACGCAGTATTTT. The encoded protein is CASSAVAGVNTDTQYF.

This clonotype was found a few times. The genes are TRBV6-5 and TRBJ1-1; D is ambiguous. The CDR3 has 14 amino acids. Germline V lookup: CDR1 MNHEY, CDR2 SVGAGI. The V end lost 3 bases, the J end lost 5 bases, and 13 bases lay between the germline ends. DNA for the CDR3: TGTGCCAGCAGTTATACGAGCGGTTTGACTGAAGCTTTCTTT. It yields the protein CASSYTSGLTEAFF.

This chain joins TRBV24-1 and TRBJ2-1; 7 bases line up with TRBD1. There are 13 residues in the CDR3. In germline, CDR1 is KGHDR, CDR2 SFDVKD. V shed 10 bases and J 2 bases; nucleotides not matched to a gene: 4. The CDR3 spells CATQGTTYNEQFF. The CDR3, as DNA: TGTGCCACACAGGGGACCACCTACAATGAGCAGTTCTTC.